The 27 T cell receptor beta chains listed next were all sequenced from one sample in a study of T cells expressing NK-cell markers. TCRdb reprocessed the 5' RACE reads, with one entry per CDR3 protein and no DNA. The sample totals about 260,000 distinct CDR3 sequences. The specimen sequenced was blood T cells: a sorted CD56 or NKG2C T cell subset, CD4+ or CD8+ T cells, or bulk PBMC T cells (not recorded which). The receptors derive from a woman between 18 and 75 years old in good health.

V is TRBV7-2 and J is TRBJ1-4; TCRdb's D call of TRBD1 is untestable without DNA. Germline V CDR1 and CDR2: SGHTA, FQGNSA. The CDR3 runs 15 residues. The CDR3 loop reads CASSFGGVTNEKLFF.

The CDR3 spells CASSQAGVATDTQYF. This chain links TRBV4-3 with TRBJ2-3; TCRdb picks TRBD1, but there is no DNA to check that call. Germline CDR1 reads LGHNA; CDR2 reads YSLEER. The CDR3 spans 15 residues.

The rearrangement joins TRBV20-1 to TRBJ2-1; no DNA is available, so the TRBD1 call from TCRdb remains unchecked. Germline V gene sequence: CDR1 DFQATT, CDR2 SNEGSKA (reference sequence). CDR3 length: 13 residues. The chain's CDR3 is CSANRGWNNEQFF.

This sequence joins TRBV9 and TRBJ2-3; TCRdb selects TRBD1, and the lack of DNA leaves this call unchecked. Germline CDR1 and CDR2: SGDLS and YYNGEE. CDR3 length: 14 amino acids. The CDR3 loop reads CASSVGQNTDTQYF.

This CDR3 reads CASSLSGSRRGYTF. This chain connects TRBV7-3 to TRBJ1-2. Germline lookup yields CDR1 SGHTA and CDR2 FQGTGA. The CDR3 length is 14 residues.

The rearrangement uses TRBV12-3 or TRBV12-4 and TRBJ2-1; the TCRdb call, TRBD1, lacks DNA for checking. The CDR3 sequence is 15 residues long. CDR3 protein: CASRARGIESSEQFF.

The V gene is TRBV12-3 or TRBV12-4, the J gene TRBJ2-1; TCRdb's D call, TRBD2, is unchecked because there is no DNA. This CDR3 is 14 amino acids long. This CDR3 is CASKEGESYNEQFF.

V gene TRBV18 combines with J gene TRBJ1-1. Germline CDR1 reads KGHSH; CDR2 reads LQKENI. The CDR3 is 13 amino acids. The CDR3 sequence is CASSPGRDTEAFF.

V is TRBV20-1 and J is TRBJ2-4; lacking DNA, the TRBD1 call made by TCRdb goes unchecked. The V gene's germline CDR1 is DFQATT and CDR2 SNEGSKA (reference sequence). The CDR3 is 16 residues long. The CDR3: CSAGTPQGATKNIQYF.

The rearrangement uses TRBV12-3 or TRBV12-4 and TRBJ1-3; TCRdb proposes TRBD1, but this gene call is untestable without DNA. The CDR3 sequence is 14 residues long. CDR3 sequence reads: CASTTRTGGNTIYF.

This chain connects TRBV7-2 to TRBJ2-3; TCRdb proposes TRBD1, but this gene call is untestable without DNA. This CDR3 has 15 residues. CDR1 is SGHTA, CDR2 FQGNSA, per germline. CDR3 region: CASSLSGAIADTQYF.

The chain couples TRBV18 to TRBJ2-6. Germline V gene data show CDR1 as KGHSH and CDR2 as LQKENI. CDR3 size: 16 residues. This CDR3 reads CASSPPSFSGANVLTF.

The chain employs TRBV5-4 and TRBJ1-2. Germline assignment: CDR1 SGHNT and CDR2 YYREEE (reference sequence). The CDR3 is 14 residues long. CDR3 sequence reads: CASSPTRGIYGYTF.

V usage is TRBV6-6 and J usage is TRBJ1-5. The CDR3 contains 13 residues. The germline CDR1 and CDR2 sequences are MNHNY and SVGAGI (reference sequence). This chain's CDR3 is CASRRGESQPQHF.

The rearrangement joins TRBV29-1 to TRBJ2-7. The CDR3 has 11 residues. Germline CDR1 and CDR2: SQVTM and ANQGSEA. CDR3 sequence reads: CSVDLGYEQYF.

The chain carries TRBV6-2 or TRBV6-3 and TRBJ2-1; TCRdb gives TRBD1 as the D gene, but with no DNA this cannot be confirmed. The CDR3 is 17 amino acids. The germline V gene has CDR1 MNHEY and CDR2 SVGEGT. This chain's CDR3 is CASSYPPTAPLRGEQFF.

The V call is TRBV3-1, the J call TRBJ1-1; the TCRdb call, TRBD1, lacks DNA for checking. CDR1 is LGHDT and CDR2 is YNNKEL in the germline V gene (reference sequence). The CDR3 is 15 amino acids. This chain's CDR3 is CASSRSGGTNTEAFF.

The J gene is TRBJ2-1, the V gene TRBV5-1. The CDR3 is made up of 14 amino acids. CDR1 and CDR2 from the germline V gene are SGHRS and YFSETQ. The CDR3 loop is CASTDRRFYNEQFF.

CDR3 loop: CASRLSGSSDTQYF. This chain connects TRBV28 to TRBJ2-3; the TRBD2 assignment by TCRdb is unverifiable without DNA. Germline V lookup: CDR1 MDHEN, CDR2 SYDVKM. The CDR3 contains 14 residues.

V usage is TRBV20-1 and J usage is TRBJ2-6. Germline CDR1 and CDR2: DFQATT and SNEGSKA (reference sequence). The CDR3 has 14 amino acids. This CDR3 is CSARSYTGANVLTF.

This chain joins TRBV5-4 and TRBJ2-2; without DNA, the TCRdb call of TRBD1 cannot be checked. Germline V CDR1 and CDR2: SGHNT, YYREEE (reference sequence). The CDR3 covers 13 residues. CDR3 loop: CASSRQGTGELFF.

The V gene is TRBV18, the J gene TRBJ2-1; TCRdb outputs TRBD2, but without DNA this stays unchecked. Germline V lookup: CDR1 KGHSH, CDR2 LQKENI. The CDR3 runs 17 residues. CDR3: CASWTSGSPSSYNEQFF.

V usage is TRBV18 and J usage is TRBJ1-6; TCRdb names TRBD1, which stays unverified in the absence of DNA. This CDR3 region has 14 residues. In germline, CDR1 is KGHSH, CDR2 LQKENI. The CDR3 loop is CASSTTALGSPLHF.

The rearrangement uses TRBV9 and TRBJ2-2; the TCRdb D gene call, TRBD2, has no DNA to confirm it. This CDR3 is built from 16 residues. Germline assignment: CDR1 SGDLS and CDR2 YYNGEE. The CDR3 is CASSVIPGLNTGELFF.

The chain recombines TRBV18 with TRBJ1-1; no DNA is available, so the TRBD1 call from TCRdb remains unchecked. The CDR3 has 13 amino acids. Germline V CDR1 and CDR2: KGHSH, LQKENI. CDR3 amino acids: CASSPATGVEAFF.

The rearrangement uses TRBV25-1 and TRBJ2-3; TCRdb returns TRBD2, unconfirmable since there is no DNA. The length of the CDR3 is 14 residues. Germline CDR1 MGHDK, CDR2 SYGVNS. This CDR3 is CASSAEWASDTQYF.

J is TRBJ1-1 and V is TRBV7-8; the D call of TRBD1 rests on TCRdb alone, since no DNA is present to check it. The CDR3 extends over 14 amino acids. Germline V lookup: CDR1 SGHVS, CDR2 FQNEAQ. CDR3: CASSLGPGYTEAFF.